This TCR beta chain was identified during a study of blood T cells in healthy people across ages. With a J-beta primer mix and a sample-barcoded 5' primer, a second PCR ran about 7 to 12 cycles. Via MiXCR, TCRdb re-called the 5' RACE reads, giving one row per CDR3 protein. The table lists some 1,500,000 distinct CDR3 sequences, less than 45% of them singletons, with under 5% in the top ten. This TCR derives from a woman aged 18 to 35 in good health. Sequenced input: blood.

The CDR3 bases are TGTGCCAGCAGCCCCTCTCAGGGTCCCACCGGGGAGCTGTTTTTT. Its protein is CASSPSQGPTGELFF. The chain recombines TRBV4-2 with TRBJ2-2, with D possibly matching TRBD1 (5 bases). CDR3 length: 15 residues. V shed 4 bases and J shed 4 bases, with 13 bases lying between them. The germline CDR1 and CDR2 sequences are LGHNA and YNFKEQ.